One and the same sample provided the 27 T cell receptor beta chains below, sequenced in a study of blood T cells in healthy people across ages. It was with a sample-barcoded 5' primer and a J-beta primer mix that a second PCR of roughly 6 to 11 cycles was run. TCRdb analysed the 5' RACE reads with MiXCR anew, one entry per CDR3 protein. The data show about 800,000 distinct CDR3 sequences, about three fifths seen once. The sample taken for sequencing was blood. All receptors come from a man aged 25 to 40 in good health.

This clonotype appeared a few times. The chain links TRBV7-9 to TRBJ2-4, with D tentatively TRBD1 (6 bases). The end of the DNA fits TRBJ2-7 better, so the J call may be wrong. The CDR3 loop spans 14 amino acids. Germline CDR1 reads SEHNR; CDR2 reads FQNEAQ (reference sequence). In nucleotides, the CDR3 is TGTGCCAGCAGCTCCTCAAACAGGGCCCACGAGCAGTACTTC. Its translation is CASSSSNRAHEQYF.

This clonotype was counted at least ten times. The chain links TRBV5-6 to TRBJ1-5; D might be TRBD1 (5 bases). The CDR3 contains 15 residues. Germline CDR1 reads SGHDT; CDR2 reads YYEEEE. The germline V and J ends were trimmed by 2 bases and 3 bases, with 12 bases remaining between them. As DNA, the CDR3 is TGTGCCAGCAGCTTTGCCGCCAGGGACAATCAGCCCCAGCATTTT. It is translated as CASSFAARDNQPQHF.

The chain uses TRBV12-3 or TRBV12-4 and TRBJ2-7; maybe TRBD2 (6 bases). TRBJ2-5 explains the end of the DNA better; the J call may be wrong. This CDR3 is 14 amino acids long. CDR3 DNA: TGTGCCAGCAGAGGAGGCCCGGAGGGAGAGACCCAGTACTTC. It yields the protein CASRGGPEGETQYF.

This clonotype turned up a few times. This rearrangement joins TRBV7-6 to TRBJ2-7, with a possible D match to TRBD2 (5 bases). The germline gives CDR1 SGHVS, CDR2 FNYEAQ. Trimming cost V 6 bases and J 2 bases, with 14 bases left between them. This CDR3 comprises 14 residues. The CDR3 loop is CASSRDSLPYEQYF. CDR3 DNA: TGTGCCAGCAGTCGGGATTCGTTACCCTACGAGCAGTACTTC.

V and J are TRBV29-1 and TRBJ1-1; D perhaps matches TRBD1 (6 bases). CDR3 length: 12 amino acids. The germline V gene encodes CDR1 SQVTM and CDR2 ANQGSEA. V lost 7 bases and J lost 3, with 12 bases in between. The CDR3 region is CSGRDTHTEAFF. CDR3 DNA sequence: TGCAGCGGTCGGGACACCCACACTGAAGCTTTCTTT.

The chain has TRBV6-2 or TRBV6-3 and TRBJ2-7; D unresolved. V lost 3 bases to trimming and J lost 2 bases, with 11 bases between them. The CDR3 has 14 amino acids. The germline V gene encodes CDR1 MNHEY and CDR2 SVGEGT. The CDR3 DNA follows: TGTGCCAGCAGTTATTATGGAAGGCCCTACGAGCAGTACTTC. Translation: CASSYYGRPYEQYF.

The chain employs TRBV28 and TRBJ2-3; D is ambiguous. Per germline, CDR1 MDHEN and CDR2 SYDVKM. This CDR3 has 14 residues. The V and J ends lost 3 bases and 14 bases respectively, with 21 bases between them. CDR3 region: CASSFSRVFRPVYF. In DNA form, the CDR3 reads TGTGCCAGCAGTTTCTCTCGAGTTTTTAGACCCGTGTATTTT.

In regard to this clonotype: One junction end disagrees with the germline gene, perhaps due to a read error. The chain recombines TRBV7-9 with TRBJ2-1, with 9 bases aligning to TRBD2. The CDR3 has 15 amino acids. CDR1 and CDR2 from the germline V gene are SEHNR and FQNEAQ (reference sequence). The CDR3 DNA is TGTGCCATCAGCCAGACTAGCGGAGTATACAATGAGCAGTTCTTC. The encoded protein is CAISQTSGVYNEQFF. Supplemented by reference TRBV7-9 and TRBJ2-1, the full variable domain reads DTGVSQNPRHKITKRGQNVTFRCDPISEHNRLYWYRQTLGQGPEFLTYFQNEAQLEKSRLLSDRFSAERPKGSFSTLEIQRTEQGDSAMYLCAISQTSGVYNEQFFGPGTRLTVL.

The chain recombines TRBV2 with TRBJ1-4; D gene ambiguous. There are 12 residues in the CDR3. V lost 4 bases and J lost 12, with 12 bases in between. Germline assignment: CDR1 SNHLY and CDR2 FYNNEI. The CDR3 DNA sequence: TGTGCCAGCAGTGTTTCCAGGACCGAACTGTTTTTT. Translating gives CASSVSRTELFF.

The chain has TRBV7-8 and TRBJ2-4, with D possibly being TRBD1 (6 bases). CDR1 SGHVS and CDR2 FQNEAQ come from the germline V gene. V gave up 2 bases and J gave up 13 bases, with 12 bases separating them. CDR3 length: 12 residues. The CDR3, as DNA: TGTGCCAGCAGCTTAACGACAGGAAGGCAGTACTTC. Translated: CASSLTTGRQYF.

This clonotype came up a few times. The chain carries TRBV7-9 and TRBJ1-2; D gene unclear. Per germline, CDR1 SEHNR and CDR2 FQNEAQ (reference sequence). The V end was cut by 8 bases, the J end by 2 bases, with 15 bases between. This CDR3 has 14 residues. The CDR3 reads CASSSTRENYGYTF. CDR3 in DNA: TGTGCCAGCTCCTCCACGAGGGAGAACTATGGCTACACCTTC.

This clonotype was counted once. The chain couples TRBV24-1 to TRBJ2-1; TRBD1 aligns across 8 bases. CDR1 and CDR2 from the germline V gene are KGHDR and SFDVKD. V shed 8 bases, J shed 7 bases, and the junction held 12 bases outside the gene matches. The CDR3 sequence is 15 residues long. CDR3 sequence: CATNEYGQGLNEQFF. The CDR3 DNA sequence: TGTGCCACCAACGAGTACGGACAGGGATTGAATGAGCAGTTCTTC.

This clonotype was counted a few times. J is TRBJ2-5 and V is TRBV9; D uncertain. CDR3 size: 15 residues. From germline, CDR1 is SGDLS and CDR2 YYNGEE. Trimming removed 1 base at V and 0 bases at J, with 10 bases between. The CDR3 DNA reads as TGTGCCAGCAGCGTACAGTCTAGTTACCAAGAGACCCAGTACTTC. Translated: CASSVQSSYQETQYF.

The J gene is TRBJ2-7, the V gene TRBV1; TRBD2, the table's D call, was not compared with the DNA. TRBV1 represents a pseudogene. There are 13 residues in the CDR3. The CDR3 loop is CTKKRRANNEQYF. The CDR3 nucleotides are TGCACCAAGAAAAGGCGGGCCAACAATGAGCAGTACTTC.

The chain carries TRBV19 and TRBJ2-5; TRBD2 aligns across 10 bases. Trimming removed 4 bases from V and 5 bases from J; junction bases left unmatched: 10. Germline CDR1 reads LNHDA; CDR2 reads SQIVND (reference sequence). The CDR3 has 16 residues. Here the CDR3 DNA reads TGTGCCAGTAGTACTAGCGGGGGACGTGTATGGGAGACCCAGTACTTC. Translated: CASSTSGGRVWETQYF.

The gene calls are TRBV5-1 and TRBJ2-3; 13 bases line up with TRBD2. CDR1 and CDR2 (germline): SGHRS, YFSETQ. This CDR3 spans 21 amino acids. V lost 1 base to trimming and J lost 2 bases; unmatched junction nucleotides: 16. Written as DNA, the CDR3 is TGCGCCAGCAGCTTGTGGGGCTGGACTAGCGGGAGCCAGGGGGACACAGATACGCAGTATTTT. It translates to CASSLWGWTSGSQGDTDTQYF. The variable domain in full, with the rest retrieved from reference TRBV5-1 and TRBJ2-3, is KAGVTQTPRYLIKTRGQQVTLSCSPISGHRSVSWYQQTPGQGLQFLFEYFSETQRNKGNFPGRFSGRQFSNSRSEMNVSTLELGDSALYLCASSLWGWTSGSQGDTDTQYFGPGTRLTVL.

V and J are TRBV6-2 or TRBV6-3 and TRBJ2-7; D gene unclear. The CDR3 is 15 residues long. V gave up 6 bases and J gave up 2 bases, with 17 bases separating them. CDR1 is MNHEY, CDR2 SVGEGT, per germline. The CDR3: CASSPDTNRPYEQYF. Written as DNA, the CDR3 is TGTGCCAGCAGCCCCGACACAAATAGACCCTACGAGCAGTACTTC.

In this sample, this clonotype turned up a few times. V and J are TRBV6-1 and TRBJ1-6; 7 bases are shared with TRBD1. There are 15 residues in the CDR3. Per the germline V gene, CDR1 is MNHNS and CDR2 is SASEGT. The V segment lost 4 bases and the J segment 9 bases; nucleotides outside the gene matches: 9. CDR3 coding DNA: TGTGCCAGCAGTGTCAAGACAGGGAAGGGTTCACCCCTCCACTTT. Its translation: CASSVKTGKGSPLHF.

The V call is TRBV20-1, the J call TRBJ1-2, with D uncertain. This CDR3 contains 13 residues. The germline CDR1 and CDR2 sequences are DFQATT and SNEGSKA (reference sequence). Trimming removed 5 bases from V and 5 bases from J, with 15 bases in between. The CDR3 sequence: CSAGAAGKYGYTF. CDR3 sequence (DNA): TGCAGTGCTGGCGCGGCGGGCAAATATGGCTACACCTTC.

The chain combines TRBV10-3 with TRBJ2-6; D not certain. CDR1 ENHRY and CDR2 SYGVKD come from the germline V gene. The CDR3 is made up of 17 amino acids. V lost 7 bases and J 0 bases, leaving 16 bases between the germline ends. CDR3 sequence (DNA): TGTGCCATCAAGGGTGAGACGGTTCTCTCTGGGGCCAACGTCCTGACTTTC. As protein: CAIKGETVLSGANVLTF.

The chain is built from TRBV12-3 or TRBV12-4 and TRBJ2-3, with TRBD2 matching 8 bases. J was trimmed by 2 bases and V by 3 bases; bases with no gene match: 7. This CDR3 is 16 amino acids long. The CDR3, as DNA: TGTGCCAGCAGTTTCGAAGCGGGAGAGATCACAGATACGCAGTATTTT. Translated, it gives CASSFEAGEITDTQYF.

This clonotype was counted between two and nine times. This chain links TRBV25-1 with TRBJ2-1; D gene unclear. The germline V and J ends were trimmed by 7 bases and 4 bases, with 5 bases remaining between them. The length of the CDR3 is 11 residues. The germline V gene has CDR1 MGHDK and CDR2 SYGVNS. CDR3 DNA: TGTGCCAGCAATACATACAATGAGCAGTTCTTC. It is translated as CASNTYNEQFF.

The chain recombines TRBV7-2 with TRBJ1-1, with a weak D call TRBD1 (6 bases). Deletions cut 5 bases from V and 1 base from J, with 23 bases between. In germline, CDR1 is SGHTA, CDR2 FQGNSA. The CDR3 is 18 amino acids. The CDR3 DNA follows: TGTGCCAGCAGCCCTAGCCTCTTATCAACAGGGCCGAACACTGAAGCTTTCTTT. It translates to CASSPSLLSTGPNTEAFF.

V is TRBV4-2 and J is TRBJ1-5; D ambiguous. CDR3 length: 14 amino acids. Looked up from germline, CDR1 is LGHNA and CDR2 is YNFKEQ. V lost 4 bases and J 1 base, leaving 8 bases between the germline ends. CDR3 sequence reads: CASSRPNSNQPQHF. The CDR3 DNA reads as TGTGCCAGCAGCCGCCCGAACAGCAATCAGCCCCAGCATTTT.

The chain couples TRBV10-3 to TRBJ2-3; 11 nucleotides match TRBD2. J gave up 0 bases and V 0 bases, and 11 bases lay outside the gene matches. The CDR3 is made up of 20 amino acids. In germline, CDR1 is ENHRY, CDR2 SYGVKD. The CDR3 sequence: CAISESMPGLAASSTDTQYF. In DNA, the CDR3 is TGTGCCATCAGTGAGTCGATGCCGGGACTAGCGGCCTCAAGCACAGATACGCAGTATTTT.

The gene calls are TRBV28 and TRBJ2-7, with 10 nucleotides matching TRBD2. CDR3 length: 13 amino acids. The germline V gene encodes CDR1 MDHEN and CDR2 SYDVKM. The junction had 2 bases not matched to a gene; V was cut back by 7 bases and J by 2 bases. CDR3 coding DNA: TGTGCCAGCACAGCGGGAGGGGCCTACGAGCAGTACTTC. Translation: CASTAGGAYEQYF. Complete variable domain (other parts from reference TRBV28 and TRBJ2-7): DVKVTQSSRYLVKRTGEKVFLECVQDMDHENMFWYRQDPGLGLRLIYFSYDVKMKEKGDIPEGYSVSREKKERFSLILESASTNQTSMYLCASTAGGAYEQYFGPGTRLTVT.

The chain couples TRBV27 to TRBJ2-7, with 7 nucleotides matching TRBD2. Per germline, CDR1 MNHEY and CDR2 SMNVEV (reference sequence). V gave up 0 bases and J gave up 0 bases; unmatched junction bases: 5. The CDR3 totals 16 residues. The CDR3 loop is CASSLSSSGLSYEQYF. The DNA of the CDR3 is TGTGCCAGCAGTTTATCGTCTAGCGGTCTCTCCTACGAGCAGTACTTC.